Many counts were recorded for the clone carrying this TCR beta chain. What it recognizes is unknown. The CDR3 spans 12 residues. Germline V gene sequence: CDR1 SGHVS, CDR2 FNYEAQ. Trimming shortened V by 2 bases and J by 4 bases, and 5 bases separated the two germline ends. Time point denoted: patch test 3, about 24 weeks after DPC sensitization. Regarding treatment: therapeutic diphenylcyclopropenone sensitization with weekly scalp DPC. The data derive from a study of human T cells and chemical hapten exposure. Overall study: Subjects had 2% DPC placed on about 2 cm by about 2 cm of upper inner arm skin for sensitization. General study points: DPC sensitization did not alter TCRs above 1 in 1000 frequency.

From the RACE reads, TCRdb called clonotypes with MiXCR, one entry per CDR3 protein. Seen here are approximately 88,000 distinct CDR3 sequences, over 10% observed once, and the top ten hold 5.7%. Source: whole blood, taken in connection with sensitization to the hapten diphenylcyclopropenone (DPC). V gene TRBV7-6 combines with J gene TRBJ2-5; D is uncertain. The sequence was obtained from a woman in her forties or fifties with alopecia areata. Some clones in this sample may be carry-over from other donors' samples. Written as DNA, the CDR3 is TGTGCCAGCAGCTTATGGGGAGAGACCCAGTACTTC. Its protein product is CASSLWGETQYF.